The entry that follows covers one T cell receptor beta chain sequence. This clonotype was detected ten times or more. It lacks a known antigen. No much larger clone is present one base from it, and per-base qualities are unavailable. The data belong to a study of T cells after yellow fever vaccination (dated by TCRdb to the late 2010s). As for the study more broadly: Libraries from fractions with low cell numbers were prepared with the SMART-Seq v4 Ultra Low Input RNA kit. To follow T-cell clones before and after primary and booster YFV17D yellow fever vaccination, bulk TCR alpha and beta repertoires were sequenced over time. Two healthy male donors, one aged 18 to 30 and one aged 30 to 40 years, were included in the cohort. Bulk PBMC replicates and cell subsets were isolated from blood drawn at multiple timepoints before and after both primary and secondary immunization.

The treatment or condition label on this specimen signifies: live attenuated yellow fever vaccine strain. At each blood-draw timepoint, two biological replicates of bulk PBMCs were obtained. PBMCs were isolated from peripheral blood using a standard Ficoll-Paque protocol. TriZol was used to extract RNA from bulk PBMCs, CD4 and CD8 fractions, and dextramer-positive and dextramer-negative fractions. What the study reported, not specific to this receptor: After the booster, most clones that had expanded after primary vaccination were detected again (roughly 95% of CD4 and around 88% of CD8), suggesting broad maintenance of memory. Compared with the primary T-cell response, the secondary T-cell response was weaker but faster, peaking on day 5 rather than day 15. Because the study included only two donors, the extent to which the findings can be generalized is limited. A small share of clonotypes was detected in both CD4 and CD8 compartments, with the overlap likely arising from convergent recombination. Because abundant contaminating clonotypes from the bulk population could be contained in FACS-sorted repertoires, computational filtering was required.

TCRdb lists the instrument as Illumina NovaSeq 6000. Synthesis of TCR cDNA relied on 5'RACE template switching, a step that introduced a universal primer site along with unique molecular identifiers. Priming of cDNA synthesis was performed from both the TCR alpha and TCR beta constant segments. Library amplification involved two PCR steps, and the second step added sample barcodes and sequencing adapters. Sequencing of the libraries was done on either Illumina HiSeq 2500 (2x100 bp) or NovaSeq (2x150 bp). The original pipeline was this. Demultiplexing of reads and collapsing into UMI consensus sequences were performed with MIGEC, and V(D)J alignment was carried out with MiXCR. Clonotypes responding to the vaccine were identified with edgeR on replicate PBMC samples, with the criteria of FDR below 0.01 and a log2 fold change above 5 up to day 15. Bulk clonotypes were assigned CD4 or CD8 identity according to which sequenced CD4 or CD8 repertoire held them at higher abundance. TCRdb took the public reads, trimmed them with fastp at Q25, ran MiXCR for clone calling and kept in-frame beta chains. Here each entry gathers all rows of one CDR3 protein and keeps the most common genes and DNA. The V and J calls, along with clone size, are taken from TCRdb and not from the paper's own processing. This sample lists a few hundred thousand distinct CDR3 sequences; around 4% were detected once. The leading ten clones occupy 20% to 30% of the sample.

The sequence came from a young man who received the YFV17D yellow fever vaccine. Specimen: PBMCs, collected on the day of the yellow fever booster vaccination.

Here the CDR3 is given as CASRDPSLPTGELFF. The DNA is TGTGCCAGCAGGGACCCATCCCTGCCCACCGGGGAGCTGTTTTTT. The sequence is built from TRBV9 and TRBJ2-2; no D gene is confidently identified. The V end loses 5 bases and the J end loses 4 bases, and a stretch of 15 bases separates them. The germline V gene provides CDR1 SGDLS and CDR2 YYNGEE. The CDR3, from cysteine to phenylalanine, totals 15 residues. Left in the record is the CDR3 DNA by itself, 45 bases read in frame from the first base.